The 8 T cell receptor beta chains below come from one sample, sequenced in a study of blood T cell repertoires in COVID-19. The method was immunoSEQ multiplex PCR; TCRdb's version includes in-frame clones alone and lacks a portion of them. The repertoire includes approximately 210,000 clones, 84% of them detected once, and approximately 8% sits in the top ten. The sample taken for sequencing was peripheral blood. Receptors were obtained from a woman aged 50 to 65 with active or convalescent COVID-19.

The rearrangement joins TRBV5-1 to TRBJ1-6, with D uncertain. The CDR3 covers 14 residues. The V gene lost 2 bases and the J gene lost 8 bases, with 11 bases spanning the gap. Germline V lookup: CDR1 SGHRS, CDR2 YFSETQ. In DNA, the CDR3 is TGCGCCAGCAGCTTACCCGGGTTTGATTCACCCCTCCACTTT. Protein sequence: CASSLPGFDSPLHF.

V gene TRBV19 combines with J gene TRBJ2-1, with 10 bases aligning to TRBD2. V gave up 4 bases and J gave up 9 bases; unmatched junction bases: 9. Germline V CDR1 and CDR2: LNHDA, SQIVND (reference sequence). This CDR3 comprises 15 residues. CDR3 amino acids: CASSTTGTSVSEQFF. CDR3 DNA sequence: TGTGCCAGTAGTACAACCGGGACTAGCGTTTCTGAGCAGTTCTTC.

The chain joins TRBV7-9 to TRBJ1-1, with TRBD1 identical over 9 bases. The CDR3 totals 14 residues. Germline V lookup: CDR1 SEHNR, CDR2 FQNEAQ (reference sequence). V shed 5 bases, J shed 5 bases, and the junction held 6 bases outside the gene matches. The CDR3 DNA reads TGTGCCAGCAGCCCTCGACAGGGGGGGACTGAAGCTTTCTTT. Translation: CASSPRQGGTEAFF.

This sequence joins TRBV14 and TRBJ2-1; 8 nucleotides match TRBD2. The CDR3 is made up of 16 amino acids. V lost 1 base and J lost 6; bases outside the gene matches: 8. CDR1 and CDR2 from the germline V gene are SGHDN and FVKESK. CDR3 sequence: CASSQVGAGALNEQFF. The CDR3 DNA follows: TGTGCCAGCAGCCAAGTTGGAGCGGGAGCCCTCAATGAGCAGTTCTTC.

This clone was detected only a few times. The V gene is TRBV10-3, the J gene TRBJ1-2; D ambiguous. The CDR3 has 13 amino acids. The germline V and J ends were trimmed by 0 bases and 4 bases, with 6 bases remaining between them. Per germline, CDR1 ENHRY and CDR2 SYGVKD. This CDR3 reads CAISESSGYGYTF. CDR3 DNA: TGTGCCATCAGTGAGTCCAGTGGCTATGGCTACACCTTC.

This clone was counted only a few times. The chain combines TRBV29-1 with TRBJ1-2; 8 positions agree with TRBD1. V trimming: 7 bases; J trimming: 8 bases; junction bases outside the gene matches: 9. Germline V gives CDR1 SQVTM, CDR2 ANQGSEA. The CDR3 loop spans 12 amino acids. The CDR3 DNA reads as TGCAGCGCCTTAGGACAGGGCACAGGCTACACCTTC. Residues: CSALGQGTGYTF.

This clone was seen a single time. The chain recombines TRBV27 with TRBJ2-7; 10 bases line up with TRBD2. This CDR3 region has 10 residues. Germline V lookup: CDR1 MNHEY, CDR2 SMNVEV (reference sequence). The DNA of the CDR3 is TGTGCCCGCAGCGGGGGGGGGACGTACGTC. This translates into CARSGGGTYV.

The chain recombines TRBV5-4 with TRBJ2-3; D ambiguous. Trimming removed 0 bases at V and 1 base at J, with 9 bases between. The CDR3 extends over 15 amino acids. The germline CDR1 and CDR2 sequences are SGHNT and YYREEE (reference sequence). CDR3 in amino acids: CASSLVTVGTDTQYF. The CDR3 DNA follows: TGTGCCAGCAGCTTGGTTACGGTCGGCACAGATACGCAGTATTTT.